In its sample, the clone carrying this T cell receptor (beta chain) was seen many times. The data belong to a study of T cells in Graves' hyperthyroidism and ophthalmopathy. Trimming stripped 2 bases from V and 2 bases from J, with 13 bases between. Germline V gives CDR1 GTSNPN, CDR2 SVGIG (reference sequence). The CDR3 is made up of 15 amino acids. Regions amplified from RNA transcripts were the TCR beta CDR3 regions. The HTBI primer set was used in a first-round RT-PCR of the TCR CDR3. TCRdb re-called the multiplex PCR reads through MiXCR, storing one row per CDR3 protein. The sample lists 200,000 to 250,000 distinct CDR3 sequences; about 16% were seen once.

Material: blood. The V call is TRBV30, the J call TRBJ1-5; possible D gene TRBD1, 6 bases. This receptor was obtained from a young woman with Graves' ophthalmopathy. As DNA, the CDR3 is TGTGCCTGGAGTTCTGGGGGCTTTGGCAATCAGCCCCAGCATTTT. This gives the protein CAWSSGGFGNQPQHF.